This T cell receptor (beta chain) comes out of a study of cytomegalovirus exposure and HLA in healthy donors (dated by TCRdb to 2016 to 2017). Looking at the study overall: In an earlier analysis of around 540 of the donors, 276 Gb of sequence data and some 120 million unique TCR beta sequences from about 179 million T cells were reported. Around 300 gigabases of sequencing data and approximately 84 million unique TCR sequences were included in an early release covering under 650 HLA-typed donors. Of the roughly 410 genotyped donors, approximately 80% were placed in the genetic ancestry cluster associated with self-reported Caucasian donors. The study aimed to test whether signatures of past pathogen exposure could be identified by cataloging public T cell receptors. The study profiled the T cell repertoires of hundreds of subjects by immunosequencing and related them to cytomegalovirus serostatus. Besides the first cohort of 550 to 750 subjects, a separate validation cohort made up of 120 different subjects was used. The study combined high-throughput TCR immunosequencing, statistical association of individual TCRs with disease status, and machine learning to predict cytomegalovirus infection status. A later analysis re-analyzed previously published TCR beta repertoires from hundreds of donors and added high-resolution HLA genotyping to study TCR occurrence patterns. Rather than drawing on any new phenotypic data, the later analysis identified candidate immune exposures from TCR beta sequences and the way those sequences occurred across donors. To decide whether each TCR beta V gene segment behaved as functional or pseudogenic, an earlier analysis of approximately 620 of the donors relied on high-throughput TCR beta sequencing. Donor age, sex, ethnicity and CMV serostatus were compiled alongside the repertoire data. In a later genetic analysis, genome-wide SNP genotypes for about three fifths of the roughly 670 donors were used, and that subset was treated as a discovery cohort. All discovery cohort repertoires had been generated on a single sequencing platform. HLA typing included class I and class II loci at four-digit resolution. Typing coverage differed by locus: A, B, C, DRB1 and DQB1 were typed in about 629-640 donors, DQA1 in about 500, DPA1 in nearly 610, and DPB1 in just under 480. Five DR-DQ haplotypes were treated as single units for association and clustering because of strong linkage in the cohort. Across some 400 genotyped donors of the cohort, an average of approximately 240,000 unique TCR beta nucleotide sequences per donor were sequenced, and approximately 19% of those sequences were non-productive. What the authors observed across the whole study: According to a later analysis, TCR association rates differed among HLA loci, with DRB1 alleles showing the most associated TCRs and HLA-C alleles showing the fewest. The earlier analysis of 587 of the donors excluded roughly 17 rarely observed V segments, including chromosome 9 orphons, because counts were too low. The authors suggested that the approach could potentially be extended to other disease states and immunological phenotypes. A later analysis found that most CMV-associated TCR beta chains appeared HLA-restricted, with HLA associations seemingly driven largely by CMV exposure. Some IMGT-functional V segments, including TRBV6-2 and TRBV6-3, could not be distinguished by the 87-base-pair reads and were therefore excluded. A later analysis reported that several top co-occurrence clusters appeared linked to parvovirus B19, influenza, CMV and Epstein-Barr virus. Roughly uniform sequencing depth across donors was assumed in presence/absence analyses, although this assumption may not hold. A further reported finding was that TCR beta sequences accurately predicted the HLA-A and HLA-B alleles for most subjects in the first cohort. A few of the identified cytomegalovirus-associated TCR beta chains were confirmed in vitro to be specific for cytomegalovirus antigens. In a later genetic analysis, fewer N-insertions in productive TCRs were reported among donors in an Asian-associated ancestry cluster than the 666-donor mean. A later analysis found that HLA-associated TCR beta chains were more clonally expanded and had lower generation probabilities than equally common non-associated chains. A cluster of highly shared sequence variants was judged likely to represent a technical artifact of the sequencing pipeline. In this cohort, only TCR beta chains were sequenced, and detectable features were limited by the absence of alpha or paired-chain data. The study gave a list of roughly 150 TCR beta chains associated with cytomegalovirus. A later analysis associated about 17,000 TCR beta sequences with specific HLA alleles at a false discovery rate of 0.05. Linkage disequilibrium might explain the correlated functional status among segregating V segments, but an unknown experimental factor could not be ruled out. V-gene and J-gene trimming of TCR beta chains was associated with a missense DCLRE1C variant in a later genetic analysis, and the association was replicated in an independent cohort. HLA typing was unavailable for some donors at each locus, so association tests used only the typed subset. Across donors, most TCR sequences were observed very rarely, whereas some public TCRs were present in many individuals. For the cohort, immune exposure information was limited to CMV serostatus. In an earlier analysis of some 500 of the donors, most TCR beta V segments appeared in productive rearrangements about 87% or about 30% of the time, broadly matching IMGT annotations. Assigning TCR associations to individual alleles was difficult when HLA alleles, especially DR and DQ, strongly co-occurred. In both the original and validation cohorts, the classifier was reported to diagnose cytomegalovirus status with high specificity and sensitivity.

Libraries came from the immunoSEQ multiplex PCR assay. For the multiplex PCR, a mixture combining 60 forward primers for TCR Vbeta segments and 13 reverse primers for TCR Jbeta segments was used. A multiplex PCR assay on genomic DNA amplified the CDR3 region of rearranged TCR beta genes. The amplified TCR beta libraries were sequenced on the Illumina HiSeq System as 87-base-pair reads. The published analysis was carried out like this. A later analysis tallied about 77 million unique TCR beta chains across the 550 to 850 repertoires, and roughly 11 million of those chains were shared by two or more donors. To remove PCR and sequencing errors, raw reads were error-corrected and collapsed into unique sequences using a nearest-neighbor algorithm that merged closely related sequences. Alignment of CDR3 sequences to IMGT reference sequences was used to assign V, D and J gene segments. Each retained sequence needed at least a six-nucleotide match to both a V gene segment and a J gene segment. Rearrangements were called productive when the CDR3 lacked stop codons and stayed in frame with V and J; all others were non-productive. CDR3 was defined by IMGT convention, running from the second conserved V-encoded cysteine to the conserved J-encoded phenylalanine. The earlier analysis of about 610 of the donors excluded sequences that lacked an unambiguous match to a single V gene segment. In an earlier analysis of 587 of the donors, V segments were called functional above 56.7% productive rearrangements and were called segregating when the between-donor standard deviation exceeded 5%. A statistical classification framework was developed to diagnose cytomegalovirus status using the catalog of TCR beta chain sequences. In a later analysis, V and J genes were assigned by comparing TCR nucleotide sequences against IMGT/GENE-DB human TR gene sequences. Using the TCRdist pipeline, a later analysis assigned CDR3 sequences along with most-parsimonious VDJ recombination scenarios. In a later analysis, each TCR beta chain was defined by its CDR3 amino acid sequence together with its V-gene family, and reads lacking a unique V-gene family were excluded. In a later analysis, 450 to 600 highly shared, low-generation-probability nucleotide sequences were removed to address suspected cross-contamination and a sequencing artifact. In a later analysis, a clonal expansion index was calculated for each public chain from normalized within-repertoire ranks of inferred template counts. In a later analysis, generation probabilities were computed using a VDJ recombination model fitted to out-of-frame rearrangements, and the results were checked against IGoR. In a later analysis, hypergeometric tests were used to score TCR-TCR, TCR-HLA and TCR-CMV co-occurrence, with a repertoire-size bias correction applied to TCR pairs. A later analysis estimated false discovery rates by permuting HLA or CMV assignments 20 times. A later analysis grouped co-occurring TCRs with DBSCAN, adding TCRdist sequence similarity when clustering within HLA-allele-positive subsets. Repertoires with fewer than 30,000 or more than 120,000 public chains were left out of co-occurrence clustering, as were about 5 repertoires with anomalous nucleotide sharing. Held by TCRdb, this immuneACCESS table contains in-frame sequences only and omits some clones. Under half of the omission traces to an unresolved V gene where checked; the cause of the rest is unknown. The DNA was the basis for D and trimming; V, J and clone size are from that table. In all, the sample holds 100,000 or so clones, and around 15% of those were seen once. The top ten hold around 0.86% of the sample.

The cohort consisted of hundreds of healthy bone marrow donors. All cohort members were sampled while nominally healthy, although unrecorded immune exposures were likely present. The donor tested CMV seronegative, placing the donor among the 350 to 400 seronegative members of the cohort. A peripheral blood sample was collected from each donor, and TCR beta sequencing was performed on peripheral blood mononuclear cells. Genomic DNA was extracted from the blood cell samples with the Qiagen DNeasy Blood Extraction Kit. From its cysteine to its phenylalanine, the CDR3 spans 15 amino acids. Only the CDR3 portion is preserved as DNA: 45 bases, with reading frame beginning at the first base. After removal of 2 bases from V and 0 bases from J, the junction retains 3 bases not matched to a gene. CDR1 and CDR2, looked up from the germline V gene (reference sequence), are MNHEY and SMNVEV. In its sample, this clone was seen a few times. Its cognate antigen has yet to be identified. Base qualities are missing; no much larger clone stands one base away.

The TCR originated in a female donor in good health and CMV-seronegative. Specimen: PBMCs. The rearrangement combines TRBV27 with TRBJ2-7, with 8 central nucleotides matching TRBD2. CDR3 protein: CASSLAGGLSYEQYF. The nucleotide sequence is TGTGCCAGCAGTTTAGCGGGGGGCCTCTCCTACGAGCAGTACTTC.